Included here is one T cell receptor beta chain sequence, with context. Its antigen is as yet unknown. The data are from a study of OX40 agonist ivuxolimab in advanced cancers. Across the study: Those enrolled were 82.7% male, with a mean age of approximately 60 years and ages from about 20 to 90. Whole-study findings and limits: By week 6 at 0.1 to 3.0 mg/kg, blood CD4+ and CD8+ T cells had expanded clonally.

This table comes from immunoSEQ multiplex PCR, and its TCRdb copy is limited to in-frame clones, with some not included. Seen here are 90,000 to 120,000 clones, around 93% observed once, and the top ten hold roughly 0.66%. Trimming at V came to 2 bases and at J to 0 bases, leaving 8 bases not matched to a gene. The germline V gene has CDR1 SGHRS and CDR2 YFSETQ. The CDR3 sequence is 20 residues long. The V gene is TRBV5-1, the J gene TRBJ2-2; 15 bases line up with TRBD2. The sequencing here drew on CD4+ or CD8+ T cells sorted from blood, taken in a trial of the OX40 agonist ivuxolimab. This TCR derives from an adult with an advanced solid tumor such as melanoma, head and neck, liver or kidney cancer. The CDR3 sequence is CASSFRTSGGVHANTGELFF. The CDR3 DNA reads TGCGCCAGCAGCTTCCGGACTAGCGGGGGGGTGCACGCGAACACCGGGGAGCTGTTTTTT.